The clone carrying this T cell receptor (beta chain) occurred once. Its matching antigen is unknown. MiXCR was used by TCRdb to re-call the PCR reads. Of over 45,000 clones in the sample, around 21% were seen once. These data belong to a study of metastatic and nonmetastatic thyroid tumors. General study results and limits: Within blood and tumor, benign nodules reportedly had significantly lower TCR beta diversity than malignant thyroid tumors did.

Germline CDR1 SGHRS, CDR2 YFSETQ. V lost 2 bases and J lost 5, with 14 bases in between. The CDR3 loop spans 14 amino acids. All patients reached thyroid surgery having received no treatment beforehand. This TCR was recovered from a male donor with papillary thyroid cancer or a benign thyroid nodule (not recorded which). Some clones in this sample may be carry-over from other donors' samples. The sample was blood. The rearrangement uses TRBV5-1 and TRBJ2-7; D gene unclear. The CDR3 DNA reads TGCGCCAGCAGCTTTGACACACTGGGCAACGAGCAGTACTTC. Amino acid sequence: CASSFDTLGNEQYF.